This paragraph reports one T cell receptor beta chain. The germline V gene encodes CDR1 MDHEN and CDR2 SYDVKM. V lost 7 bases and J 8 bases, leaving 20 bases between the germline ends. The CDR3 has 14 residues. This specimen comes from a study of blood T cell repertoires in COVID-19. The method was immunoSEQ multiplex PCR; TCRdb's version includes in-frame clones alone and lacks a portion of them. This table holds hundreds of thousands of clones, about 86% found once. This chain joins TRBV28 and TRBJ1-2; D might be TRBD1 (6 bases). The sample was peripheral blood. The sequence derives from a woman in her seventies with COVID-19, enrolled during active disease. CDR3 coding DNA: TGTGCCAGCACCTACCCAGGGGATTCGAAGGGCTACACCTTC. Its translation: CASTYPGDSKGYTF.